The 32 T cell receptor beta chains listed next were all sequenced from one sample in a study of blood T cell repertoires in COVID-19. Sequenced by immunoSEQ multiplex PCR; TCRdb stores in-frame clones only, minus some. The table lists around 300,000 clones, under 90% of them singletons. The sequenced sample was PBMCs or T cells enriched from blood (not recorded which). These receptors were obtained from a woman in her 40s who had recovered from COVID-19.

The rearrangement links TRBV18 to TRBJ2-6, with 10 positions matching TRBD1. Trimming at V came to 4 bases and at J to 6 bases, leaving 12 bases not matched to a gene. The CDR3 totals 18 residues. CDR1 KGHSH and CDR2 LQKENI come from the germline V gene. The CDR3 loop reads CASSLLLLTGGAANVLTF. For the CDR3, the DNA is TGTGCCAGCTCACTCCTTTTATTGACAGGGGGCGCGGCCAACGTCCTGACTTTC.

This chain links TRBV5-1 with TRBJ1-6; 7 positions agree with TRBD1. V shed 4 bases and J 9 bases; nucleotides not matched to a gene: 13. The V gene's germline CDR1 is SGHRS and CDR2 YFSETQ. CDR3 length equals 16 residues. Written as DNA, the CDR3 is TGCGCCAGCAGCCCTTTCGGACAGGATTCTTTTTCACCCCTCCACTTT. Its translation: CASSPFGQDSFSPLHF.

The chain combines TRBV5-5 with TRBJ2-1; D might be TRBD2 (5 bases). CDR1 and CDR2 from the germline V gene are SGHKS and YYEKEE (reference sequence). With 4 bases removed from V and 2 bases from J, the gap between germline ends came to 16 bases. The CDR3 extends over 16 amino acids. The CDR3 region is CASSVGVTAAYNEQFF. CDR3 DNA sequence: TGTGCCAGCAGCGTCGGGGTAACGGCGGCCTACAATGAGCAGTTCTTC.

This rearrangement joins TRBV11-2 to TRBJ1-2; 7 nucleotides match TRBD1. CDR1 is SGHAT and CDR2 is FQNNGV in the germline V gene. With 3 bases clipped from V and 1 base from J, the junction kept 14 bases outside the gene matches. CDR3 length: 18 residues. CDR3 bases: TGTGCCAGCAGCTTCCACAGGGACAGCCTAAATTTTAACTATGGCTACACCTTC. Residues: CASSFHRDSLNFNYGYTF.

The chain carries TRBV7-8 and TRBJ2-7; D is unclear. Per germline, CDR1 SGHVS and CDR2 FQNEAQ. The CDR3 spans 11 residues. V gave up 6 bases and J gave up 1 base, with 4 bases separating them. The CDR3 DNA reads TGTGCCAGCAGTCCATCCTACGAGCAGTACTTC. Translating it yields CASSPSYEQYF.

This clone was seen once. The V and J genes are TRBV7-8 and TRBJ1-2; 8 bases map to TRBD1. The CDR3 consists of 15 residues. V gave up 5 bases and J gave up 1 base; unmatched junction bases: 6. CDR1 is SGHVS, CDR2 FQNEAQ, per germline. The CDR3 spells CASSPRTGNNYGYTF. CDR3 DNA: TGTGCCAGCAGCCCCCGGACAGGGAATAACTATGGCTACACCTTC. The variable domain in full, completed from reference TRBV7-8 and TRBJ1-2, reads GAGVSQSPRYKVAKRGQDVALRCDPISGHVSLFWYQQALGQGPEFLTYFQNEAQLDKSGLPSDRFFAERPEGSVSTLKIQRTQQEDSAVYLCASSPRTGNNYGYTFGSGTRLTVV.

Here the CDR3 DNA reads TGTGCCTCCAGGGGGACAGGGTTTCGGGAGCAGTACTTC. Protein product: CASRGTGFREQYF. The chain uses TRBV25-1 and TRBJ2-7; 9 bases align to TRBD1. V lost 11 bases, J lost 7 bases, and 12 bases stayed unmatched. Germline CDR1 is MGHDK and CDR2 is SYGVNS. The CDR3 contains 13 residues.

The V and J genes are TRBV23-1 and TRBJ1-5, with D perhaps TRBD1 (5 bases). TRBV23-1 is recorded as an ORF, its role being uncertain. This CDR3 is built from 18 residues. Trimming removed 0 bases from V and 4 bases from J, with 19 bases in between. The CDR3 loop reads CASSQSRGTKGQNQPQHF. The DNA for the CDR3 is TGCGCCAGCAGTCAATCGCGGGGGACGAAGGGCCAAAATCAGCCCCAGCATTTT.

CDR3 sequence reads: CASSSDRNQPQHF. The CDR3 region has the DNA TGTGCCAGCAGTTCGGACAGAAATCAGCCCCAGCATTTT. This sequence joins TRBV6-5 and TRBJ1-5; perhaps TRBD1 as D (6 bases). V gave up 4 bases and J gave up 4 bases, with 8 bases separating them. CDR1 and CDR2 from the germline V gene are MNHEY and SVGAGI. The CDR3 covers 13 residues.

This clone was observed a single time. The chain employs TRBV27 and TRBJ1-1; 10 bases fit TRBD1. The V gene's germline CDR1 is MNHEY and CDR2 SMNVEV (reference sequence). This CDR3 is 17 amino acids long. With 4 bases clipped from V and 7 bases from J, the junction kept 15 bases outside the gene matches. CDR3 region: CASSSVPGQGTGVEAFF. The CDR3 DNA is TGTGCCAGCAGTTCCGTCCCGGGACAGGGGACGGGCGTTGAAGCTTTCTTT.

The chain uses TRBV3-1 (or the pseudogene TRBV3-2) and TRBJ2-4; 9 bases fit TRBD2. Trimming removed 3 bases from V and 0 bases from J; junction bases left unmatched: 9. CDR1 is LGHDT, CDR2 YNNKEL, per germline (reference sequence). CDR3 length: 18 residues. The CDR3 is CASSHEGGGALAKNIQYF. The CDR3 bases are TGTGCCAGCAGCCATGAAGGCGGGGGGGCTCTAGCCAAAAACATTCAGTACTTC.

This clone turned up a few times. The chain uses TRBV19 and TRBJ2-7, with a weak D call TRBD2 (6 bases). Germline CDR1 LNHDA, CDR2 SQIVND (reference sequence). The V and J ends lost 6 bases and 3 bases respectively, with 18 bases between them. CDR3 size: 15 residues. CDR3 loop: CASSSDGSPIYEQYF. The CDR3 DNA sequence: TGTGCCAGTAGCTCGGACGGGAGTCCCATCTACGAGCAGTACTTC.

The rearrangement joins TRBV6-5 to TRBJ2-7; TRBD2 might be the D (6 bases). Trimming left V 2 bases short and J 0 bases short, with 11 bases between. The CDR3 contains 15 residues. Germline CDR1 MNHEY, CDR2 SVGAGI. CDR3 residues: CASSYRWRGSYEQYF. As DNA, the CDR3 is TGTGCCAGCAGTTACCGTTGGAGGGGCTCCTACGAGCAGTACTTC.

CDR3 nucleotide sequence: TGTGCCAGCTCCACCTCAAGGGGGGATACGCAGTATTTT. The encoded protein is CASSTSRGDTQYF. The chain is built from TRBV28 and TRBJ2-3; the D gene is possibly TRBD1 (6 bases). The CDR3 extends over 13 amino acids. The germline V gene encodes CDR1 MDHEN and CDR2 SYDVKM. Trimming took off 8 bases at V and 6 bases at J, with 15 bases between the two ends.

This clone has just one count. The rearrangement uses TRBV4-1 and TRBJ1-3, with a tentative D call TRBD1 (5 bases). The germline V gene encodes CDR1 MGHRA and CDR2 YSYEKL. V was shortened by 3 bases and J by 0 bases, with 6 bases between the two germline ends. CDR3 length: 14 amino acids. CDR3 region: CASSQGHSGNTIYF. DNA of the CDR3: TGCGCCAGCAGCCAGGGGCACTCTGGAAACACCATATATTTT.

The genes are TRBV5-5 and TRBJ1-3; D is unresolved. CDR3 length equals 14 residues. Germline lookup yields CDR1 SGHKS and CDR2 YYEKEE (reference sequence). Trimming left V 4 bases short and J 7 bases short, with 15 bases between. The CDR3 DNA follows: TGTGCCAGCAGCGCGGCGGGAGTAGGGAACACCATATATTTT. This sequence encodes CASSAAGVGNTIYF.

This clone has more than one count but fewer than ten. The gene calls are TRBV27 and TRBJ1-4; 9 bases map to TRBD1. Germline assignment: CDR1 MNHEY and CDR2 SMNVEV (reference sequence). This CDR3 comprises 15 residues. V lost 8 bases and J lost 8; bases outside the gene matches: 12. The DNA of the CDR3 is TGTGCCAGCGCGGGGGTGGGGACAGGGCAGGAAAAACTGTTTTTT. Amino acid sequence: CASAGVGTGQEKLFF. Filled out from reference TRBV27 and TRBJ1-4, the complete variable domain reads EAQVTQNPRYLITVTGKKLTVTCSQNMNHEYMSWYRQDPGLGLRQIYYSMNVEVTDKGDVPEGYKVSRKEKRNFPLILESPSPNQTSLYFCASAGVGTGQEKLFFGSGTQLSVL.

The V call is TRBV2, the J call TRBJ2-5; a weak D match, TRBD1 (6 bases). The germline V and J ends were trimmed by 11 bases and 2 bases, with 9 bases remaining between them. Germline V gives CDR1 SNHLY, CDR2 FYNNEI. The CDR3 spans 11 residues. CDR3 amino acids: CAPQGQETQYF. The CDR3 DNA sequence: TGTGCCCCACAGGGTCAAGAGACCCAGTACTTC.

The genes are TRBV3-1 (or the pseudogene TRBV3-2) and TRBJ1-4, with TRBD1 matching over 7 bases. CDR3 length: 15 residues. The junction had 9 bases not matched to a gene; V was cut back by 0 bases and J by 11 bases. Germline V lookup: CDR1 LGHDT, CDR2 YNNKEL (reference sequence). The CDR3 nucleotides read TGTGCCAGCAGCCAAGATCTTACAGGGGTACCTAAACTGTTTTTT. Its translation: CASSQDLTGVPKLFF.

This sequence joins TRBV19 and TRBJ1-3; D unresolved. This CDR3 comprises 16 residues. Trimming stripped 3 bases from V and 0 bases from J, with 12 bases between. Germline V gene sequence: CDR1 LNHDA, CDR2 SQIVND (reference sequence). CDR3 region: CASSILADYSGNTIYF. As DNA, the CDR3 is TGTGCCAGTAGTATTCTGGCCGACTACTCTGGAAACACCATATATTTT.

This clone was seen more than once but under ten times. The CDR3 loop reads CASSESTGGTQYF. Here the CDR3 DNA reads TGCGCCAGCAGTGAGTCTACGGGAGGGACCCAGTACTTC. The V gene is TRBV10-1, the J gene TRBJ2-5; TRBD2 matches 7 bases. Germline lookup yields CDR1 WNHNN and CDR2 SYGVQD (reference sequence). The CDR3 loop spans 13 amino acids. Trimming took 0 bases from V and 7 from J; bases not matched to a gene: 2.

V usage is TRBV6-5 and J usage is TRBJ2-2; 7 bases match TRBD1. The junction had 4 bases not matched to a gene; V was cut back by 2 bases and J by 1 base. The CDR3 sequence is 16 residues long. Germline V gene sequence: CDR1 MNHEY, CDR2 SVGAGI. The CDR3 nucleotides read TGTGCCAGCAGTTACAGCTACAGGGGGAACACCGGGGAGCTGTTTTTT. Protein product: CASSYSYRGNTGELFF.

This CDR3 reads CASRIQSTEAFF. In nucleotides, the CDR3 is TGTGCCAGCAGAATACAATCTACTGAAGCTTTCTTT. The V call is TRBV28, the J call TRBJ1-1; D is undetermined. Germline V gene sequence: CDR1 MDHEN, CDR2 SYDVKM. The CDR3 runs 12 residues. V was clipped by 6 bases and J by 5 bases, with 10 bases between them.

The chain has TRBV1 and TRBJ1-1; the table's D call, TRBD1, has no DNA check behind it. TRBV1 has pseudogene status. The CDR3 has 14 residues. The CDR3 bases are TGCACCAGCAGCCAACCAAGGGGAAACACTGAAGCTTTCTTT. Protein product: CTSSQPRGNTEAFF.

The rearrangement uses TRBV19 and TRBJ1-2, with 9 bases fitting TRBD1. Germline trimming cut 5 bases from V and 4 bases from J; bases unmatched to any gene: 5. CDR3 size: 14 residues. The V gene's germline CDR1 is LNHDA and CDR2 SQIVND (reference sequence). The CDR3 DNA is TGTGCCAGTAGTGCACAGGGGGCGATCTATGGCTACACCTTC. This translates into CASSAQGAIYGYTF. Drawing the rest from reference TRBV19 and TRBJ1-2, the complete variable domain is DGGITQSPKYLFRKEGQNVTLSCEQNLNHDAMYWYRQDPGQGLRLIYYSQIVNDFQKGDIAEGYSVSREKKESFPLTVTSAQKNPTAFYLCASSAQGAIYGYTFGSGTRLTVV.

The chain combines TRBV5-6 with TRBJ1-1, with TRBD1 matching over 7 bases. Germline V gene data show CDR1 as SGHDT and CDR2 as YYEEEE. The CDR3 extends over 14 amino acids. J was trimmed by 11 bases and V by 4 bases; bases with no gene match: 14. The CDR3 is CASSGLRQGGMAFF. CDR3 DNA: TGTGCCAGCAGCGGACTGAGACAGGGCGGAATGGCTTTCTTT. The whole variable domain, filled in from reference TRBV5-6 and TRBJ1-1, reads DAGVTQSPTHLIKTRGQQVTLRCSPKSGHDTVSWYQQALGQGPQFIFQYYEEEERQRGNFPDRFSGHQFPNYSSELNVNALLLGDSALYLCASSGLRQGGMAFFGQGTRLTVV.

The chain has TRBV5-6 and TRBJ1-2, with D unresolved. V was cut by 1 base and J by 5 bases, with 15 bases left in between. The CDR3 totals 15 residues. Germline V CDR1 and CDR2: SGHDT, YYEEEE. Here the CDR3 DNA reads TGTGCCAGCAGCTTGTTCGGGAGCGGTGGGTATGGCTACACCTTC. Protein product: CASSLFGSGGYGYTF.

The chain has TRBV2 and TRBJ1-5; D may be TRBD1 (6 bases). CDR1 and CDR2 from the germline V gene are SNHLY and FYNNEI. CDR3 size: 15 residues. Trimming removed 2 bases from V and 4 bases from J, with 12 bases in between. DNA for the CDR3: TGTGCCAGCAGTGAACAGGGGCGGTTGAATCAGCCCCAGCATTTT. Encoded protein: CASSEQGRLNQPQHF.

Here the CDR3 DNA reads TGTGCCAGCAGCCAACAACGAGGATATGAAGCTTTCTTT. Residues: CASSQQRGYEAFF. The chain employs TRBV3-1 (or the pseudogene TRBV3-2) and TRBJ1-1; no reliable D call. The V and J ends lost 2 bases and 7 bases respectively, with 11 bases between them. The CDR3 sequence is 13 residues long. In germline, CDR1 is LGHDT, CDR2 YNNKEL (reference sequence).

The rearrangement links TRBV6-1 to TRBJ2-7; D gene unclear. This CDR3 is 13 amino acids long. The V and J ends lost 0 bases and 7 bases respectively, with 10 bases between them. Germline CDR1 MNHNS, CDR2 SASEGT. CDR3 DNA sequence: TGTGCCAGCAGTGAAGCAAACGAAGCGGAGCAGTACTTC. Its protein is CASSEANEAEQYF.

CDR3 nucleotide sequence: TGTGCCAGCTCCACAGGGATGAACACTGAAGCTTTCTTT. This codes for CASSTGMNTEAFF. The gene calls are TRBV18 and TRBJ1-1; D possibly corresponds to TRBD1 (6 bases). With 6 bases removed from V and 0 bases from J, the gap between germline ends came to 8 bases. Germline lookup yields CDR1 KGHSH and CDR2 LQKENI. The CDR3 spans 13 residues.

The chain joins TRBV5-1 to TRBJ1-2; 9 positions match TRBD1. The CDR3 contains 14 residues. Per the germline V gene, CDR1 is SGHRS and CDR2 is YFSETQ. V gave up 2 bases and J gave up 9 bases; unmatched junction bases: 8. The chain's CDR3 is CASSFGQGIFSYTF. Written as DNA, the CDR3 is TGCGCCAGCAGCTTTGGACAGGGGATTTTTAGCTACACCTTC.